The sequence of this T cell receptor (beta chain) was determined in a study of blood T cell repertoires in COVID-19. As for the study in general: Whether acute or convalescent, the COVID-19 samples came from the United States, Italy and Spain. The analysed material was cDNA or gDNA that came from T cells, B-cell-depleted T cells, or PBMCs.

Only in-frame clones appear in the TCRdb table, and some are missing; sequencing was by immunoSEQ multiplex PCR. The sample has about 230,000 clones; 70% to 90% are singletons. The CDR3 contains 13 residues. J gave up 9 bases and V 6 bases, and 5 bases lay outside the gene matches. This clone came up a few times. Sequenced sample: peripheral blood. The J gene is TRBJ1-6, the V gene TRBV12-3 or TRBV12-4; 7 bases line up with TRBD1. The sequence derives from a woman aged 70 to 79 with active or convalescent COVID-19. CDR3 protein: CASRRGLGSPLHF. CDR3 nucleotide sequence: TGTGCCAGCAGAAGGGGGCTCGGTTCACCCCTCCACTTT.